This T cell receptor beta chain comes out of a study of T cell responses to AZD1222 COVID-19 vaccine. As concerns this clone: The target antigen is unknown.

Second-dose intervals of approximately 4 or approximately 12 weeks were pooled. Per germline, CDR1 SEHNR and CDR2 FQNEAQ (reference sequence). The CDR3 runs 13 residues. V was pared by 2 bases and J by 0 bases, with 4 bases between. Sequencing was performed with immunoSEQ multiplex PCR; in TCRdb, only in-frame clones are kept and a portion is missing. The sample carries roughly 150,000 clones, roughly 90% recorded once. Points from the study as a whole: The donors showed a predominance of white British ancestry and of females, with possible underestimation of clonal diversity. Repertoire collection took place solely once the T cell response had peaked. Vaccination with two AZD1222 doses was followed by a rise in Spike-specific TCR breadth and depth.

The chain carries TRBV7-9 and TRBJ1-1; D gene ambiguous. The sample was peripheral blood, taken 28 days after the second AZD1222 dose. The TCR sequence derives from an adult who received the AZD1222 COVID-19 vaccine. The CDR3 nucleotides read TGTGCCAGCAGCTTACAGGTGAACACTGAAGCTTTCTTT. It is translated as CASSLQVNTEAFF.